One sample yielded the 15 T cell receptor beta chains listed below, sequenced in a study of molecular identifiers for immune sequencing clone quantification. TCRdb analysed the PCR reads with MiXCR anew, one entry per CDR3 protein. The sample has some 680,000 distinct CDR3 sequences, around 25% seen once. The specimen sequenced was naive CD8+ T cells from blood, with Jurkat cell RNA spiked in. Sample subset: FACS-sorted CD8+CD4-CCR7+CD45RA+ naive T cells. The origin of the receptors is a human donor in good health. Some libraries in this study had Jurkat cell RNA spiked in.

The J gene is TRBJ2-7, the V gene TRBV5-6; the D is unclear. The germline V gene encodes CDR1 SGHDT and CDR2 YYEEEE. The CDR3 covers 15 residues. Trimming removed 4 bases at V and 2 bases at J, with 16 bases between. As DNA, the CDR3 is TGTGCCAGCAGCCTTCGCAGGTGGCCTACCTACGAGCAGTACTTC. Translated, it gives CASSLRRWPTYEQYF.

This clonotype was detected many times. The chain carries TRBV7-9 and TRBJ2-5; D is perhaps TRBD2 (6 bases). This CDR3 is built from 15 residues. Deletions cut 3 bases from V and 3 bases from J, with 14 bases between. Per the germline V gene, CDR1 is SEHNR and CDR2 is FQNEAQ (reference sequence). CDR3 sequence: CASSFGPGEEETQYF. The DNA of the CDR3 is TGTGCCAGCAGCTTCGGGCCTGGGGAGGAAGAGACCCAGTACTTC. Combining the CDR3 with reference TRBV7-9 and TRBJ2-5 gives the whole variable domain DTGVSQNPRHKITKRGQNVTFRCDPISEHNRLYWYRQTLGQGPEFLTYFQNEAQLEKSRLLSDRFSAERPKGSFSTLEIQRTEQGDSAMYLCASSFGPGEEETQYFGPGTRLLVL.

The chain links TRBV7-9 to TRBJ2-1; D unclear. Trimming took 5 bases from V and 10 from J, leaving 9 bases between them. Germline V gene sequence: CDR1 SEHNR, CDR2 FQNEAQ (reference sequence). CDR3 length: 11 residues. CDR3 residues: CASSGMTEQFF. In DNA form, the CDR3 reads TGTGCCAGCAGCGGAATGACAGAGCAGTTCTTC.

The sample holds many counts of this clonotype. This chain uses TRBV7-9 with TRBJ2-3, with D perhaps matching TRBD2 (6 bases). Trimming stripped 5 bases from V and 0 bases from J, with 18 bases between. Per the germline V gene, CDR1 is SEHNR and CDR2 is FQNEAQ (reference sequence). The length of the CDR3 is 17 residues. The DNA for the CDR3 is TGTGCCAGCAGCCTATCGGTTCGGGAGTCTAGCACAGATACGCAGTATTTT. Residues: CASSLSVRESSTDTQYF.

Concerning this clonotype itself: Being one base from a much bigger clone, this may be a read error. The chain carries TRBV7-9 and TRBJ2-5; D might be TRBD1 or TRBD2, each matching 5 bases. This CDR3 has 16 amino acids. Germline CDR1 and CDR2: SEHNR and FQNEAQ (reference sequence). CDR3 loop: CASSLAWTGAQVTQYF. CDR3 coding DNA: TGTGCCAGCAGCTTAGCTTGGACCGGGGCCCAAGTGACCCAGTACTTC.

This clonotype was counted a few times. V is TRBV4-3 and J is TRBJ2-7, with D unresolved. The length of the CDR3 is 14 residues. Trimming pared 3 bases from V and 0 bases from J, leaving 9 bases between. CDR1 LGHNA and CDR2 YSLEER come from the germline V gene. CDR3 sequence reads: CASSQLGSSYEQYF. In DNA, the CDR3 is TGCGCCAGCAGCCAGTTGGGCAGCTCCTACGAGCAGTACTTC.

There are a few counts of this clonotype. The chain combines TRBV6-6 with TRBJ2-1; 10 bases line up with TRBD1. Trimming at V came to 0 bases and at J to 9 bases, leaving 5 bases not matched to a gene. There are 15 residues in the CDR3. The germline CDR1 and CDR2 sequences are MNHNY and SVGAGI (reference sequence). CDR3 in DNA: TGTGCCAGCAGTTACTCCGGGACAGGGGAGGGTGAGCAGTTCTTC. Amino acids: CASSYSGTGEGEQFF.

The CDR3 reads CASSRRDTTYEQYF. The CDR3 nucleotides are TGTGCCAGCAGCCGACGGGACACCACCTACGAGCAGTACTTC. The chain couples TRBV13 to TRBJ2-7; tentative D call: TRBD1 (6 bases). From germline, CDR1 is PRHDT and CDR2 FYEKMQ (reference sequence). V dropped 5 bases and J dropped 2 bases, with 13 bases sitting between them. The CDR3 sequence is 14 residues long. Using reference TRBV13 and TRBJ2-7 for the parts outside the CDR3, the full variable domain is AAGVIQSPRHLIKEKRETATLKCYPIPRHDTVYWYQQGPGQDPQFLISFYEKMQSDKGSIPDRFSAQQFSDYHSELNMSSLELGDSALYFCASSRRDTTYEQYFGPGTRLTVT.

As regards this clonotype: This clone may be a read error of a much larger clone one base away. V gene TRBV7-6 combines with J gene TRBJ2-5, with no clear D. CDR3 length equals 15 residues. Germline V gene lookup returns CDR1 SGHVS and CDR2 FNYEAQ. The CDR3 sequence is CASSSTVEFDETQHF. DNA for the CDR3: TGTGCCAGCAGCTCCACCGTAGAGTTTGACGAGACCCAGCACTTC.

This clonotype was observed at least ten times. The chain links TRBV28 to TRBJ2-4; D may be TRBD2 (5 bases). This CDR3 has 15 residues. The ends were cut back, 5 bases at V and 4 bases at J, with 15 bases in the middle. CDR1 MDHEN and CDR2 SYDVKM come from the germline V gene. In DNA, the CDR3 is TGTGCCAGCAGTCTGTTTTCCGGGGTGAAAAACATTCAGTACTTC. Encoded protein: CASSLFSGVKNIQYF.

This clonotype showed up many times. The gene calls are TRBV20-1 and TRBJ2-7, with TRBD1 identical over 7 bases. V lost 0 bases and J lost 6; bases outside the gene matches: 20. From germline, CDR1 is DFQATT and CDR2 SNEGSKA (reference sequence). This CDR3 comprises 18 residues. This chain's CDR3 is CSARDDRVVVYPTVEQYF. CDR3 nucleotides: TGCAGTGCTAGAGACGACAGGGTTGTCGTGTATCCTACAGTCGAGCAGTACTTC.

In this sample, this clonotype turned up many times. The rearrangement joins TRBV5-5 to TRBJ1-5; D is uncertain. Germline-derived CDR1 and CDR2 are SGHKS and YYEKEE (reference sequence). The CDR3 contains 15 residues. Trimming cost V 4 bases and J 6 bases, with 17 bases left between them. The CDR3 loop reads CASSLLPGHGQPQHF. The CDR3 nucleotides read TGTGCCAGCAGCCTCCTCCCAGGCCACGGTCAGCCCCAGCATTTT.

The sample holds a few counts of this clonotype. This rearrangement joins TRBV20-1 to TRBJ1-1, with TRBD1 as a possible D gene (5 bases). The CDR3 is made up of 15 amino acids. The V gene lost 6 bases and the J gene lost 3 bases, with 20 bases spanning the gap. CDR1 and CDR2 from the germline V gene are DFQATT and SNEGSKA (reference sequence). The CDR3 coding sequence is TGCAGTGCCCTTAGGAGGGGCGGAGGGGACACTGAAGCTTTCTTT. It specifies CSALRRGGGDTEAFF.

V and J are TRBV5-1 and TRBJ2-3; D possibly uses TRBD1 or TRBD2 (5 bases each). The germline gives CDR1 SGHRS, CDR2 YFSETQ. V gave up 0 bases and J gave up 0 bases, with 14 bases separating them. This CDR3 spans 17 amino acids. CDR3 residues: CASSLGGGGGSTDTQYF. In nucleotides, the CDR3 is TGCGCCAGCAGCTTGGGCGGCGGTGGGGGAAGCACAGATACGCAGTATTTT.

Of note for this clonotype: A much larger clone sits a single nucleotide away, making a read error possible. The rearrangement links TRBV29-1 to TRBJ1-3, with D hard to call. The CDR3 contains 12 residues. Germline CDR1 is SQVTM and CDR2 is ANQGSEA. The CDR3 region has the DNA TGCAGCGCCAAATTCTCTGGAAACACCCTATATTTT. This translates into CSAKFSGNTLYF. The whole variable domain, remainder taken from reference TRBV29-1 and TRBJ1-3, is SAVISQKPSRDICQRGTSLTIQCQVDSQVTMMFWYRQQPGQSLTLIATANQGSEATYESGFVIDKFPISRPNLTFSTLTVSNMSPEDSSIYLCSAKFSGNTLYFGEGSWLTVV.